Here is one TCR beta chain with its context. Its antigen is unidentified. Per the germline V gene, CDR1 is SGHNT and CDR2 is YYREEE (reference sequence). CDR3 length equals 14 residues. Losses at the gene ends were 4 bases for V and 5 bases for J; bases not matched to a gene: 5. These data come from a study of CD8+ T cells in alopecia areata. Sampling of alopecia areata patients yielded lesional scalp punch biopsies as well as peripheral blood. Extracted from the samples, RNA was reverse transcribed into cDNA to serve as the sequencing template. Assay: immunoSEQ multiplex PCR; the TCRdb copy retains only in-frame clones and omits some. Of approximately 61,000 clones in the sample, about 96% are singletons; the top ten hold roughly 25%. Study-level findings and limits: Researchers report lesional scalp, most notably alopecia totalis/universalis, outstripped normal scalp in clonality.

The sequence was obtained from a human donor with alopecia areata. The rearrangement links TRBV5-4 to TRBJ2-1, with 8 bases lining up with TRBD2. The sequenced sample was CD8+ T cells sorted from blood, obtained at week 0. The CDR3 is CASSRVGGDNEQFF. The CDR3 DNA follows: TGTGCCAGCAGCCGAGTCGGGGGGGACAATGAGCAGTTCTTC.